These 2 T cell receptor beta chains were all obtained from the same sample, sequenced in a study of T cells expressing NK-cell markers (TCRdb year 2020). The method was 5' RACE. The run used an Illumina HiSeq 2000. TCRdb reprocessed the reads, so every CDR3 protein sequence counts as one entry and DNA is not shown. This sample's table lists some 600,000 distinct CDR3 sequences. The ten largest account for approximately 3.6% of the sample. The sample taken for sequencing was blood T cells: a sorted CD56 or NKG2C T cell subset, CD4+ or CD8+ T cells, or bulk PBMC T cells (not recorded which). These receptor sequences come from a man in his late teens or twenties in good health. Donor details come from another sample of the same person, matched by shared clones.

The gene calls are TRBV29-1 and TRBJ2-1; TCRdb's D gene call, TRBD2, goes unchecked for lack of DNA. This CDR3 contains 14 residues. CDR1 SQVTM and CDR2 ANQGSEA come from the germline V gene. The CDR3 loop reads CSVATSGPFIEQFF.

This chain uses TRBV4-1 with TRBJ2-3; TCRdb lists TRBD2, though no DNA is available to test this call. This CDR3 spans 16 amino acids. The germline gives CDR1 MGHRA, CDR2 YSYEKL. CDR3 sequence reads: CASSQGTAGGPDTQYF.